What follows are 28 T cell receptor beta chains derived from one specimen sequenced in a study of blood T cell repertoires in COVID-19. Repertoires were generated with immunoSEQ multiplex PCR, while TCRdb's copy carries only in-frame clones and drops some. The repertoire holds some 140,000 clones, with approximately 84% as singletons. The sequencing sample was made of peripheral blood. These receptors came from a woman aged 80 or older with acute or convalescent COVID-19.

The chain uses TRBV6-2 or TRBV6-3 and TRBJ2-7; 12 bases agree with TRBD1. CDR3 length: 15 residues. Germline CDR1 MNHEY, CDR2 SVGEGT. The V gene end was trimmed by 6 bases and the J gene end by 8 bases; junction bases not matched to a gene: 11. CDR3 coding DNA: TGTGCCAGCAGGCCTCCCGGGACAGGGGGCAATAAGCAGTACTTC. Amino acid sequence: CASRPPGTGGNKQYF.

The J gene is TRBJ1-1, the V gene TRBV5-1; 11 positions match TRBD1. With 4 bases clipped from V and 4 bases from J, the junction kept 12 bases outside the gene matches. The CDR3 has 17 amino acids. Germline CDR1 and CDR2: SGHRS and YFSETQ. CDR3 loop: CASSPGTGGIVGTEAFF. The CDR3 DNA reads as TGCGCCAGCAGCCCAGGGACAGGGGGAATAGTAGGCACTGAAGCTTTCTTT.

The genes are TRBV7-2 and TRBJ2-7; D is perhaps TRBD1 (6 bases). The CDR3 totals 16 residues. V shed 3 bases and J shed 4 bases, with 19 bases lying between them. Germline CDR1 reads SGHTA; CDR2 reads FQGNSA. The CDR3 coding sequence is TGTGCCAGCAGCTTGGGTGGGGGCTCACCTATTTACGAGCAGTACTTC. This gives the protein CASSLGGGSPIYEQYF. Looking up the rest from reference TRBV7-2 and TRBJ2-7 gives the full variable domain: GAGVSQSPSNKVTEKGKDVELRCDPISGHTALYWYRQSLGQGLEFLIYFQGNSAPDKSGLPSDRFSAERTGGSVSTLTIQRTQQEDSAVYLCASSLGGGSPIYEQYFGPGTRLTVT.

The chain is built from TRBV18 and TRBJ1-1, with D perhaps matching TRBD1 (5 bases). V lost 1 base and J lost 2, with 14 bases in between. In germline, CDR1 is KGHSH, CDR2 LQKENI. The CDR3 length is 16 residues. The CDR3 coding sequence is TGTGCCAGCTCACCACGTAGAGACAGCCTAAACACTGAAGCTTTCTTT. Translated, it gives CASSPRRDSLNTEAFF. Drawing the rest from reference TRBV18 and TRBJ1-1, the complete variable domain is NAGVMQNPRHLVRRRGQEARLRCSPMKGHSHVYWYRQLPEEGLKFMVYLQKENIIDESGMPKERFSAEFPKEGPSILRIQQVVRGDSAAYFCASSPRRDSLNTEAFFGQGTRLTVV.

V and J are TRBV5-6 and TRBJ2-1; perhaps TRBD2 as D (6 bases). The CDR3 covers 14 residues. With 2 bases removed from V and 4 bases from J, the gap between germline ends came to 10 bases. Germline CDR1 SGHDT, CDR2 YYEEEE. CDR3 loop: CASSFRGMYNEQFF. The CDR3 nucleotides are TGTGCCAGCAGCTTCCGGGGGATGTACAATGAGCAGTTCTTC.

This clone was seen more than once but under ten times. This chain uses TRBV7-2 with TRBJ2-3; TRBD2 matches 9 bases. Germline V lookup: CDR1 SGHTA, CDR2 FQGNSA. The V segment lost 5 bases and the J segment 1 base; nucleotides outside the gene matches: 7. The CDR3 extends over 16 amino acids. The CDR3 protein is CASSPGVAGGTDTQYF. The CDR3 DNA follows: TGTGCCAGCAGCCCGGGGGTAGCGGGGGGCACAGATACGCAGTATTTT.

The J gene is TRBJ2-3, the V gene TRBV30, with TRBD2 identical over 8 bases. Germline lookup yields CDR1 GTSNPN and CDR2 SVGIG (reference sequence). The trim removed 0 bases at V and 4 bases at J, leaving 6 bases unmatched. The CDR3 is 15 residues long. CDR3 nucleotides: TGTGCCTGGAGTGTACGTCGGGGGGGCCCAGATACGCAGTATTTT. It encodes CAWSVRRGGPDTQYF.

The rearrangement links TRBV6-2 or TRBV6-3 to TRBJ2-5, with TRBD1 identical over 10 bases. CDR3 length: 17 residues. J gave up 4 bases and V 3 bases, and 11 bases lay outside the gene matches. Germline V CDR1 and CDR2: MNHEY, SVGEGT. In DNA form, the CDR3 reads TGTGCCAGCAGTTATAGACCCGGGACAGGGGAAAGAGAGACCCAGTACTTC. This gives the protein CASSYRPGTGERETQYF.

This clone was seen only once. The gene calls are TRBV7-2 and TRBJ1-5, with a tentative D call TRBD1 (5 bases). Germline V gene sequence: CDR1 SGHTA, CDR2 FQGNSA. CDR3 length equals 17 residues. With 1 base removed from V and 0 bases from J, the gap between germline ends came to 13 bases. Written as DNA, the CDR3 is TGTGCCAGCAGCTTAGAAGACAGAAAGTATAGCAATCAGCCCCAGCATTTT. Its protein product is CASSLEDRKYSNQPQHF.

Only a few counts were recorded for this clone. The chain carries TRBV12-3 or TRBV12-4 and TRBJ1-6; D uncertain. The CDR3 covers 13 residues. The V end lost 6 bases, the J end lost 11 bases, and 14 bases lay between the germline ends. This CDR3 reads CASSLDRGTPLHF. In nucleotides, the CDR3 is TGTGCCAGCAGCCTGGACCGCGGGACACCCCTCCACTTT.

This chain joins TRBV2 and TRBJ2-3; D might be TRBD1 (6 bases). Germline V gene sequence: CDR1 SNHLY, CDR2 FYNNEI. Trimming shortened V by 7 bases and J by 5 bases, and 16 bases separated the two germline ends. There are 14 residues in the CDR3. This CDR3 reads CASKGVLREDTQYF. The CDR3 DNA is TGTGCCAGCAAGGGGGTACTACGGGAAGATACGCAGTATTTT.

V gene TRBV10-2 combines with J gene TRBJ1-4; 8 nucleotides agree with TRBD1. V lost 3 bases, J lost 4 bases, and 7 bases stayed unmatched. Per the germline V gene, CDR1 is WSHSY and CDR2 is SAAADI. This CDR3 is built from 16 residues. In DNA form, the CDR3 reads TGCGCCAGCAGTGACCGCGGACAGGGCTTTAATGAAAAACTGTTTTTT. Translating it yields CASSDRGQGFNEKLFF.

The CDR3: CASSQDPGYTDTQYF. CDR3 nucleotide sequence: TGCGCCAGCAGCCAAGATCCAGGCTACACAGATACGCAGTATTTT. This chain uses TRBV4-1 with TRBJ2-3; no definite D call. CDR1 and CDR2 from the germline V gene are MGHRA and YSYEKL. Trimming took off 0 bases at V and 2 bases at J, with 9 bases between the two ends. The CDR3 has 15 residues.

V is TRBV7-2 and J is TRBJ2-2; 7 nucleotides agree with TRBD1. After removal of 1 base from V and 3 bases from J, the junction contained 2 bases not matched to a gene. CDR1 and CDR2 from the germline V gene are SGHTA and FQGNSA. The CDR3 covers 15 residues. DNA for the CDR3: TGTGCCAGCAGCTTAGAAGGGGGCGACACCGGGGAGCTGTTTTTT. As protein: CASSLEGGDTGELFF.

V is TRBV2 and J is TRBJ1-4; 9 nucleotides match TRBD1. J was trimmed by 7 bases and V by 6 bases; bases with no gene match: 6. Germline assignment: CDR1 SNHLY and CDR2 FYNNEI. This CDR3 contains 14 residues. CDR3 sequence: CASSNRGLSEKLFF. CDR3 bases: TGTGCCAGCAGCAACAGGGGGCTTAGTGAAAAACTGTTTTTT.

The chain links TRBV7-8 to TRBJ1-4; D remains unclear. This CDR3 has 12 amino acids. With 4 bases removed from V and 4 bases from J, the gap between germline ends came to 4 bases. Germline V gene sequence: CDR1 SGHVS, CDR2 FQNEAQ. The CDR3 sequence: CASSSHNEKLFF. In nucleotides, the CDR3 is TGTGCCAGCAGCTCCCATAATGAAAAACTGTTTTTT. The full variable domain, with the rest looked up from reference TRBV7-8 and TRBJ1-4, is GAGVSQSPRYKVAKRGQDVALRCDPISGHVSLFWYQQALGQGPEFLTYFQNEAQLDKSGLPSDRFFAERPEGSVSTLKIQRTQQEDSAVYLCASSSHNEKLFFGSGTQLSVL.

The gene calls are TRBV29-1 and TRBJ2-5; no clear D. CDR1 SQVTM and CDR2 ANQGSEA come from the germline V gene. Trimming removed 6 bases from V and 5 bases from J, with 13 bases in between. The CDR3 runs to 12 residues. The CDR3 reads CSVGPALETQYF. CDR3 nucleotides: TGCAGCGTGGGCCCCGCGCTGGAGACCCAGTACTTC.

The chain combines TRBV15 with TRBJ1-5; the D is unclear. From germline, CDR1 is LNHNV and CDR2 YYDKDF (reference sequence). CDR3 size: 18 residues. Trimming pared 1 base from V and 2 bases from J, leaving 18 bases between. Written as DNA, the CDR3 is TGTGCCACCAGCAGAGCTACTCGGGAAGGGCTGGGCAATCAGCCCCAGCATTTT. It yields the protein CATSRATREGLGNQPQHF.

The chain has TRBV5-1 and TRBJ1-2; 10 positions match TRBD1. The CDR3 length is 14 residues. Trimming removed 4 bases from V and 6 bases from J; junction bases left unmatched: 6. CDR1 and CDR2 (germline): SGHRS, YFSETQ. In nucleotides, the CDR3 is TGCGCCAGCAGCCAAGGACAGGGGGAGAATGGCTACACCTTC. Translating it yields CASSQGQGENGYTF.

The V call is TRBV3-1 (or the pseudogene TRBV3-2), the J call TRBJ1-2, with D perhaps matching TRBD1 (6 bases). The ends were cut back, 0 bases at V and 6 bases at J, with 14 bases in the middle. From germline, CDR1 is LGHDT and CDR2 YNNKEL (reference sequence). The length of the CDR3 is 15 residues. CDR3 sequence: CASSQDLRGANGYTF. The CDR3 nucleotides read TGTGCCAGCAGCCAAGATCTACGGGGGGCGAATGGCTACACCTTC.

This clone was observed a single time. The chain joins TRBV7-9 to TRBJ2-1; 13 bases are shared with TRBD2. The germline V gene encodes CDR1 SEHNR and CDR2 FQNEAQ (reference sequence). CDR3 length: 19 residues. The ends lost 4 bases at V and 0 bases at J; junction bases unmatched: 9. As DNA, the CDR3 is TGTGCCAGCAGCTCTCCGGGACTAGCGGGGAAGAGCTCCTACAATGAGCAGTTCTTC. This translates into CASSSPGLAGKSSYNEQFF.

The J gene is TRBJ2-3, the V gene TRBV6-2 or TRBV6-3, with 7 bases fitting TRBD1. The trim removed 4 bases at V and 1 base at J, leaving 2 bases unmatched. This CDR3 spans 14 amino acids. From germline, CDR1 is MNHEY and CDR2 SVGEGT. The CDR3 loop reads CASSSTGRTDTQYF. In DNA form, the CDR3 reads TGTGCCAGCAGTTCGACAGGGCGCACAGATACGCAGTATTTT.

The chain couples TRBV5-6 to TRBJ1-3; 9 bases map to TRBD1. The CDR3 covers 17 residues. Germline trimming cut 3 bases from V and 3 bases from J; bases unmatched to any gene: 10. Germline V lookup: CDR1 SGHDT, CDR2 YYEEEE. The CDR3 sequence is CASSSQTGTGHGNTIYF. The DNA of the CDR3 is TGTGCCAGCAGCTCTCAGACCGGGACAGGGCATGGAAACACCATATATTTT.

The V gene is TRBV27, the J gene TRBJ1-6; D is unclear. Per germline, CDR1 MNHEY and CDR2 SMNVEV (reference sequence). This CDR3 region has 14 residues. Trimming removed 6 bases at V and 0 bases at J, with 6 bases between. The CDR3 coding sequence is TGTGCCAGCAGGAGGAGCTCCTATAATTCACCCCTCCACTTT. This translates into CASRRSSYNSPLHF.

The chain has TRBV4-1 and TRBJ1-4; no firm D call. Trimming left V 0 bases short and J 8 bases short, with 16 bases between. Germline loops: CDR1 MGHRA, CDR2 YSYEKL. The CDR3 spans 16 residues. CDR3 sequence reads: CASSQDHRFSGEKLFF. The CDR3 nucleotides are TGCGCCAGCAGCCAAGATCATAGATTCTCAGGAGAAAAACTGTTTTTT.

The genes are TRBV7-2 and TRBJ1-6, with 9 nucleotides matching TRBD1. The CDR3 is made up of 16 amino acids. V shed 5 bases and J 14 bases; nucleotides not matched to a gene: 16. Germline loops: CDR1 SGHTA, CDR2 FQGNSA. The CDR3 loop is CASSGTGGASVGTLHF. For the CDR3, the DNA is TGTGCCAGCAGCGGAACAGGGGGCGCATCTGTAGGTACCCTCCACTTT.

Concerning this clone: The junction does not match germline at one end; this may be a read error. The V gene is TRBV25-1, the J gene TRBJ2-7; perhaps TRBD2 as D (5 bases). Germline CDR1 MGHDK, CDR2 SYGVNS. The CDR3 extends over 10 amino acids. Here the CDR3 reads CASSELGEVF. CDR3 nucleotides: TGTGCCAGCAGTGAATTGGGAGAGGTCTTC.

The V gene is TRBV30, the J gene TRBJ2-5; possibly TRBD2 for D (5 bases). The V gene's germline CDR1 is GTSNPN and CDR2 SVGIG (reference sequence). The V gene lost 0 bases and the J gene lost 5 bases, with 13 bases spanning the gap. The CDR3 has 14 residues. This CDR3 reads CAWSVRGRPETQYF. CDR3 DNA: TGTGCCTGGAGTGTACGCGGGCGACCCGAGACCCAGTACTTC.